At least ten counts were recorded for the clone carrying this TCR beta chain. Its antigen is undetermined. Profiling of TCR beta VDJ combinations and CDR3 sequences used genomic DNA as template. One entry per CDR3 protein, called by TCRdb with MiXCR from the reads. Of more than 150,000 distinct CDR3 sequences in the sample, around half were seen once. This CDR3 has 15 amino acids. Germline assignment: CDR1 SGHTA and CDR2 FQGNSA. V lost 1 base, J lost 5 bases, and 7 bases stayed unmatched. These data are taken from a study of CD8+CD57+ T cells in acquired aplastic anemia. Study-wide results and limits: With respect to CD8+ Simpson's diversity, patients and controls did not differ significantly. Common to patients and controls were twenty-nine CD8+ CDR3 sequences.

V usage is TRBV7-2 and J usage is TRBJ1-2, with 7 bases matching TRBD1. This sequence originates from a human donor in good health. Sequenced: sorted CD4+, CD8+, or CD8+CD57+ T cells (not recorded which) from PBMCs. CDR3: CASSLDRGDPYGYTF. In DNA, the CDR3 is TGTGCCAGCAGCTTAGACAGGGGCGACCCTTATGGCTACACCTTC.